This entry describes one T cell receptor (beta chain). Its specificity is unknown. Clones were sequenced by immunoSEQ multiplex PCR, and TCRdb holds only the in-frame ones, with some missing. The table has around 52,000 clones, about 88% seen once. This record belongs to a study of cytomegalovirus exposure and HLA in healthy donors. General observations from the study: In vitro assays verified that a few CMV-associated chains recognized CMV antigens specifically. High sensitivity and specificity were reportedly achieved when the classifier diagnosed cytomegalovirus status.

The sequence was obtained from a woman aged 25-40 years in good health and CMV-seronegative. The sample was PBMCs.

The CDR3 loop is CASSVANRGATNEKLFF. The CDR3 bases are TGTGCCAGCAGCGTAGCCAATAGGGGCGCAACTAATGAAAAACTGTTTTTT. The chain uses TRBV9 and TRBJ1-4; a possible D gene is TRBD1 (5 bases). Germline CDR1 and CDR2: SGDLS and YYNGEE. The V end lost 0 bases, the J end lost 0 bases, and 12 bases lay between the germline ends. The length of the CDR3 is 17 residues.